Below are 24 T cell receptor beta chains sequenced from a single sample in a study of blood T cell repertoires in COVID-19. Here immunoSEQ multiplex PCR was the method, and the copy in TCRdb shows in-frame clones only, minus some. The sample holds around 250,000 clones, around nine tenths seen once. Sequencing input: peripheral blood. The receptors shown here come from a woman between 65 and 79 years old with active or convalescent COVID-19.

V gene TRBV25-1 combines with J gene TRBJ1-3; D is unresolved. Germline values: CDR1 MGHDK, CDR2 SYGVNS. This CDR3 is 17 amino acids long. V lost 10 bases to trimming and J lost 2 bases, with 24 bases between them. The CDR3 spells CATRKNIDEGTGNTIYF. CDR3 DNA: TGTGCCACCCGCAAGAACATAGACGAGGGTACTGGAAACACCATATATTTT.

The chain couples TRBV4-1 to TRBJ1-6; a possible D gene is TRBD1 (5 bases). V was trimmed by 3 bases and J by 8 bases, leaving 8 bases between them. Germline loops: CDR1 MGHRA, CDR2 YSYEKL. This CDR3 has 13 amino acids. CDR3: CASSQIGDSPLHF. The CDR3 region has the DNA TGCGCCAGCAGCCAGATAGGGGATTCACCCCTCCACTTT.

The rearrangement uses TRBV24-1 and TRBJ1-5; the D gene is possibly TRBD1 (5 bases). The germline CDR1 and CDR2 sequences are KGHDR and SFDVKD. Trimming cost V 7 bases and J 1 base, with 10 bases left between them. The CDR3 runs 14 residues. The CDR3 DNA reads as TGTGCCACCAGCCAAGACAGCAGCAATCAGCCCCAGCATTTT. Amino acid sequence: CATSQDSSNQPQHF.

The CDR3 DNA follows: TGTGCCAGCAGTGGGGGGGGCCATCTCAATGAGCAGTTCTTC. Amino acid sequence: CASSGGGHLNEQFF. The chain combines TRBV27 with TRBJ2-1, with D possibly matching TRBD2 (7 bases). CDR3 size: 14 residues. V was pared by 5 bases and J by 6 bases, with 14 bases between. Germline V gene sequence: CDR1 MNHEY, CDR2 SMNVEV (reference sequence).

V usage is TRBV7-8 and J usage is TRBJ1-2; D might be TRBD1 (6 bases). The CDR3 is made up of 15 amino acids. V lost 5 bases, J lost 0 bases, and 13 bases lay in between. The germline V gene encodes CDR1 SGHVS and CDR2 FQNEAQ. CDR3 sequence (DNA): TGTGCCAGCAGCGCACAGGGTGTAGCTAACTATGGCTACACCTTC. This sequence encodes CASSAQGVANYGYTF.

This clone was picked up a small number of times. This chain joins TRBV6-5 and TRBJ1-5; D is uncertain. Germline CDR1 reads MNHEY; CDR2 reads SVGAGI. V gave up 7 bases and J gave up 1 base, with 8 bases separating them. The CDR3 contains 13 residues. CDR3 bases: TGTGCCAGCATGTCGGGAAGCAATCAGCCCCAGCATTTT. Translation gives CASMSGSNQPQHF.

The V and J genes are TRBV7-2 and TRBJ2-1, with a weak D call TRBD2 (5 bases). Germline loops: CDR1 SGHTA, CDR2 FQGNSA. The germline V and J ends were trimmed by 0 bases and 13 bases, with 10 bases remaining between them. The CDR3 runs 12 residues. The CDR3 DNA reads as TGTGCCAGCAGCTTAGCGCAAGGGAGTCAGTTCTTC. This gives the protein CASSLAQGSQFF. The whole variable domain, filled in from reference TRBV7-2 and TRBJ2-1, reads GAGVSQSPSNKVTEKGKDVELRCDPISGHTALYWYRQSLGQGLEFLIYFQGNSAPDKSGLPSDRFSAERTGGSVSTLTIQRTQQEDSAVYLCASSLAQGSQFFGPGTRLTVL.

The CDR3 loop is CASIPDRQGLYNEQFF. DNA for the CDR3: TGTGCCAGCATTCCCGACCGTCAGGGACTCTACAATGAGCAGTTCTTC. The chain carries TRBV27 and TRBJ2-1; TRBD2 is a possible D gene (6 bases). Trimming took off 7 bases at V and 3 bases at J, with 19 bases between the two ends. Per the germline V gene, CDR1 is MNHEY and CDR2 is SMNVEV (reference sequence). CDR3 size: 16 residues.

This chain joins TRBV12-3 or TRBV12-4 and TRBJ1-2, with TRBD1 matching over 7 bases. The CDR3 loop spans 8 amino acids. CDR3 protein: CADRGYTF. The CDR3 nucleotides read TGTGCGGACAGGGGCTACACCTTC.

The rearrangement uses TRBV14 and TRBJ2-1; TRBD2 matches 8 bases. The CDR3 has 17 amino acids. J was trimmed by 8 bases and V by 4 bases; bases with no gene match: 16. Looked up from germline, CDR1 is SGHDN and CDR2 is FVKESK. The CDR3 DNA is TGTGCCAGCAGCCCCCCCGGACGGACTAGCTATAGGGATGAGCAGTTCTTC. Encoded protein: CASSPPGRTSYRDEQFF.

This chain uses TRBV25-1 with TRBJ1-1, with TRBD1 as a possible D gene (6 bases). This CDR3 contains 15 residues. V shed 4 bases and J shed 7 bases, with 19 bases lying between them. CDR1 MGHDK and CDR2 SYGVNS come from the germline V gene. The CDR3 DNA reads as TGTGCCAGCAGTGGAGTCACAGGGCCCGGATTTGAAGCTTTCTTT. Its translation is CASSGVTGPGFEAFF.

The CDR3 reads CASRGQGNTEAFF. CDR3 DNA: TGCGCCAGCAGAGGACAGGGAAACACTGAAGCTTTCTTT. The V gene is TRBV4-1, the J gene TRBJ1-1, with 8 bases aligning to TRBD1. Trimming at V came to 6 bases and at J to 2 bases, leaving 2 bases not matched to a gene. Germline V gives CDR1 MGHRA, CDR2 YSYEKL. The CDR3 is made up of 13 amino acids.

The gene calls are TRBV5-1 and TRBJ1-4; maybe TRBD1 (6 bases). The CDR3 spans 17 residues. Looked up from germline, CDR1 is SGHRS and CDR2 is YFSETQ. V dropped 4 bases and J dropped 0 bases, with 16 bases sitting between them. CDR3 sequence reads: CASSAGQNYATNEKLFF. CDR3 sequence (DNA): TGCGCCAGCAGCGCCGGACAGAACTATGCAACTAATGAAAAACTGTTTTTT. Supplemented by reference TRBV5-1 and TRBJ1-4, the full variable domain reads KAGVTQTPRYLIKTRGQQVTLSCSPISGHRSVSWYQQTPGQGLQFLFEYFSETQRNKGNFPGRFSGRQFSNSRSEMNVSTLELGDSALYLCASSAGQNYATNEKLFFGSGTQLSVL.

The V gene is TRBV15, the J gene TRBJ1-3; perhaps TRBD1 as D (5 bases). V lost 1 base and J 8 bases, leaving 9 bases between the germline ends. The CDR3 totals 13 residues. Germline CDR1 reads LNHNV; CDR2 reads YYDKDF (reference sequence). The CDR3 spells CATSRGTGDTIYF. CDR3 nucleotide sequence: TGTGCCACCAGCAGAGGTACAGGAGACACCATATATTTT.

This clone was counted between two and nine times. This sequence joins TRBV11-2 and TRBJ1-1; 9 nucleotides align to TRBD1. This CDR3 comprises 15 residues. Trimming cost V 9 bases and J 2 bases; bases outside gene matches: 10. Per germline, CDR1 SGHAT and CDR2 FQNNGV. CDR3 nucleotides: TGTGCCAGTCTTACAGGGGGCGGAAGTAACACTGAAGCTTTCTTT. This sequence encodes CASLTGGGSNTEAFF.

V and J are TRBV7-9 and TRBJ1-2, with 8 bases that match TRBD1. The V gene's germline CDR1 is SEHNR and CDR2 FQNEAQ (reference sequence). V trimming: 2 bases; J trimming: 2 bases; junction bases outside the gene matches: 4. The CDR3 runs to 15 residues. The CDR3 sequence is CASSLTTGGNYGYTF. The CDR3 DNA is TGTGCCAGCAGCTTAACAACAGGGGGAAACTATGGCTACACCTTC.

V usage is TRBV2 and J usage is TRBJ1-6, with 8 nucleotides matching TRBD1. Unmatched junction bases numbered 6, after V lost 7 bases and J lost 7 bases. This CDR3 is 14 amino acids long. Germline-derived CDR1 and CDR2 are SNHLY and FYNNEI. CDR3 nucleotide sequence: TGTGCCAGCAAGGGGACAGGCCCAAATTCACCCCTCCACTTT. It encodes CASKGTGPNSPLHF.

V is TRBV2 and J is TRBJ1-1, with D perhaps TRBD1 (5 bases). Trimming took 2 bases from V and 4 from J, leaving 8 bases between them. The CDR3 length is 13 residues. Germline lookup yields CDR1 SNHLY and CDR2 FYNNEI. DNA of the CDR3: TGTGCCAGCAGTGAATCCAGGGTCACTGAAGCTTTCTTT. Translation: CASSESRVTEAFF.

The chain combines TRBV7-2 with TRBJ2-4, with D tentatively TRBD1 (6 bases). CDR1 SGHTA and CDR2 FQGNSA come from the germline V gene. V was clipped by 5 bases and J by 0 bases, with 14 bases between them. This CDR3 spans 16 amino acids. CDR3 loop: CASSTYRERAKNIQYF. The CDR3 DNA follows: TGTGCCAGCAGCACCTACAGGGAGAGAGCCAAAAACATTCAGTACTTC.

Concerning this clone: Germline is not matched at one junction end, which may reflect a read error. The chain recombines TRBV7-2 with TRBJ1-3; possible D gene TRBD1, 6 bases. The CDR3 is 14 amino acids. Germline V gene data show CDR1 as SGHTA and CDR2 as FQGNSA. The CDR3 sequence: CASSLALGGKTIYF. For the CDR3, the DNA is TGTGCCAGCAGCTTAGCGCTAGGGGGAAAGACCATATATTTT.

The chain couples TRBV19 to TRBJ2-7; D is perhaps TRBD1 (6 bases). Germline-derived CDR1 and CDR2 are LNHDA and SQIVND (reference sequence). The CDR3 spans 15 residues. V was trimmed by 5 bases and J by 3 bases, leaving 17 bases between them. The CDR3 here is CASSLHRDKYYEQYF. DNA of the CDR3: TGTGCCAGTAGTTTACATCGGGACAAGTACTACGAGCAGTACTTC. The full variable domain, completed using reference TRBV19 and TRBJ2-7, is DGGITQSPKYLFRKEGQNVTLSCEQNLNHDAMYWYRQDPGQGLRLIYYSQIVNDFQKGDIAEGYSVSREKKESFPLTVTSAQKNPTAFYLCASSLHRDKYYEQYFGPGTRLTVT.

This clone was seen only a few times. The sample holds other DNA sequences that translate to the same CDR3. V gene TRBV15 combines with J gene TRBJ1-1; D gene unclear. The CDR3 loop spans 13 amino acids. Germline V gene sequence: CDR1 LNHNV, CDR2 YYDKDF (reference sequence). V dropped 0 bases and J dropped 1 base, with 3 bases sitting between them. For the CDR3, the DNA is TGTGCCACCAGCAGAGATCGGAACACTGAAGCTTTCTTT. It codes for CATSRDRNTEAFF.

The chain employs TRBV6-5 and TRBJ2-1; D is possibly TRBD1 (6 bases). This CDR3 comprises 12 residues. CDR1 MNHEY and CDR2 SVGAGI come from the germline V gene. V lost 7 bases, J lost 8 bases, and 12 bases lay in between. The CDR3 DNA is TGTGCCAGCACCAGAGCAGGGGATGAGCAGTTCTTC. Residues: CASTRAGDEQFF.

The chain couples TRBV7-8 to TRBJ2-5; D is possibly TRBD2 (5 bases). This CDR3 contains 14 residues. Germline assignment: CDR1 SGHVS and CDR2 FQNEAQ. Trimming removed 6 bases at V and 4 bases at J, with 15 bases between. This chain's CDR3 is CASSYVSERETQYF. The CDR3 DNA is TGTGCCAGCAGTTATGTTAGCGAGAGAGAGACCCAGTACTTC. The full variable domain, in which reference TRBV7-8 and TRBJ2-5 provide the parts outside the CDR3, is GAGVSQSPRYKVAKRGQDVALRCDPISGHVSLFWYQQALGQGPEFLTYFQNEAQLDKSGLPSDRFFAERPEGSVSTLKIQRTQQEDSAVYLCASSYVSERETQYFGPGTRLLVL.